This TCR beta chain was recorded in a study of metastatic and nonmetastatic thyroid tumors. Study-wide context: Where malignant and benign thyroid patients were concerned, repertoires were compared across blood and tumor or nodule tissue.

Study-level results: Reports indicated that malignant thyroid tumors showed significantly higher TCR beta diversity than benign nodules did, in blood and tumor.

This clone was picked up many times. Its antigen is unknown. No treatment had been given to any patient before thyroid surgery. Per the germline V gene, CDR1 is SGHTA and CDR2 is FQGNSA. The length of the CDR3 is 15 residues. V shed 6 bases, J shed 6 bases, and the junction held 6 bases outside the gene matches. Authors' processing steps: What underpinned the distant-metastasis classifier for papillary thyroid cancer was the set of CDR3 differences across clinicopathological groups. TCRdb re-called the PCR reads via MiXCR. What appears here as the V and J calls and clone size reflects TCRdb's work, not the paper's. The table includes about 52,000 clones, approximately 17% detected once.

This receptor was identified in a female donor with papillary thyroid cancer or a benign thyroid nodule (not recorded which). Some clones in this sample may be carry-over from other donors' samples. The gene calls are TRBV7-2 and TRBJ2-3; TRBD2 matches 13 bases. The sample was blood. Here the CDR3 reads CASRRLAGGRDTQYF. The CDR3 DNA is TGTGCCAGCAGACGACTAGCGGGAGGAAGGGATACGCAGTATTTT.